This paragraph covers one T cell receptor beta chain sequence. Its target is not known. CDR1 is MNHNS and CDR2 is SASEGT in the germline V gene. CDR3 size: 13 residues. The trim removed 3 bases at V and 8 bases at J, leaving 6 bases unmatched. The sample comes from a study of cytomegalovirus exposure and HLA in healthy donors. General study points: A few of the chains that were CMV-associated were confirmed in vitro to be specific for CMV antigens. DRB1 had the most TCR associations and HLA-C the fewest, a later analysis found, with rates varying by HLA locus. When a later analysis was performed, an Asian-associated ancestry cluster reportedly had fewer N-insertions than the roughly 730-donor mean. Researchers reported in a later analysis that common viral pathogens appeared linked to several top clusters.

PCR was performed using 60 Vbeta and 13 Jbeta primers. Assay used: immunoSEQ multiplex PCR; TCRdb lists only in-frame clones, some missing. The data show about 160,000 clones, about 68% seen once. The sequence came from a man aged 18 to 29 in good health and CMV-seronegative. The sequencing sample was made of PBMCs. This chain connects TRBV6-1 to TRBJ1-2; 7 nucleotides match TRBD1. In DNA, the CDR3 is TGTGCCAGCAGTGAGAGTCAGGGGGGAGGCTACACCTTC. This translates into CASSESQGGGYTF.